This passage covers 16 T cell receptor beta chains from one sample sequenced in a study of blood T cell repertoires in COVID-19. Clones were read by immunoSEQ multiplex PCR, and TCRdb kept only the in-frame ones, dropping some. This table holds around 270,000 clones, 80% to 90% found once. Source material: PBMCs or T cells enriched from blood (not recorded which). The receptors stem from a woman aged 40 to 50 who had been exposed to COVID-19.

V usage is TRBV25-1 and J usage is TRBJ2-3; 7 bases map to TRBD1. The J segment lost 0 bases and the V segment lost 7 bases, leaving 16 bases of the junction unmatched. Germline V gene data show CDR1 as MGHDK and CDR2 as SYGVNS. CDR3 length: 18 residues. DNA of the CDR3: TGTGCCAGCACCCACCGGGACAGTGCTCCTTCTAGCACAGATACGCAGTATTTT. Translated, it gives CASTHRDSAPSSTDTQYF.

This chain links TRBV10-3 with TRBJ2-5; the D gene is possibly TRBD2 (5 bases). Per the germline V gene, CDR1 is ENHRY and CDR2 is SYGVKD. This CDR3 has 15 residues. The germline V and J ends were trimmed by 0 bases and 6 bases, with 14 bases remaining between them. DNA for the CDR3: TGTGCCATCAGTGAGTCGTCGCTAGCTAGACAGACCCAGTACTTC. Protein sequence: CAISESSLARQTQYF.

This clone has only one observation. The gene calls are TRBV10-1 and TRBJ1-2; D gene ambiguous. The CDR3 runs 14 residues. Germline lookup yields CDR1 WNHNN and CDR2 SYGVQD (reference sequence). Trimming took 0 bases from V and 8 from J, leaving 13 bases between them. The CDR3 here is CASSESKPEQGYTF. The CDR3 coding sequence is TGCGCCAGCAGTGAGTCAAAGCCGGAACAGGGCTACACCTTC.

As concerns this clone: Germline is not matched at one junction end, which may reflect a read error. The chain uses TRBV5-1 and TRBJ1-2, with 7 bases fitting TRBD1. This CDR3 spans 15 amino acids. CDR1 is SGHRS, CDR2 YFSETQ, per germline. Here the CDR3 reads CASSDEPGQYHGYTF. The CDR3, as DNA: TGTGCCAGCAGCGACGAACCGGGACAGTATCATGGCTACACCTTC.

This chain connects TRBV6-2 or TRBV6-3 to TRBJ1-2; 9 nucleotides agree with TRBD1. The germline V gene encodes CDR1 MNHEY and CDR2 SVGEGT. Trimming cost V 6 bases and J 7 bases; bases outside gene matches: 6. The CDR3 covers 13 residues. The CDR3 nucleotides are TGTGCCAGCAGCCCACAGGGGGCTGGTGGCTACACCTTC. Translation gives CASSPQGAGGYTF.

This chain's CDR3 is CATSLTLNTGELFF. In DNA, the CDR3 is TGTGCCACCAGTCTGACACTTAACACCGGGGAGCTGTTTTTT. This chain uses TRBV15 with TRBJ2-2; D is undetermined. The CDR3 runs to 14 residues. Per germline, CDR1 LNHNV and CDR2 YYDKDF (reference sequence). Trimming cost V 6 bases and J 2 bases, with 10 bases left between them.

The gene calls are TRBV6-5 and TRBJ1-2, with a tentative D call TRBD1 (5 bases). The CDR3 is 11 residues long. V gave up 11 bases and J gave up 8 bases, with 15 bases separating them. From germline, CDR1 is MNHEY and CDR2 SVGAGI. In nucleotides, the CDR3 is TGTGCCGGAGGGGTATCCGGCGGCTACACCTTC. This gives the protein CAGGVSGGYTF.

V is TRBV4-1 and J is TRBJ1-4, with 8 bases fitting TRBD1. Germline V gene lookup returns CDR1 MGHRA and CDR2 YSYEKL. The CDR3 is 14 amino acids. Unmatched junction bases numbered 6, after V lost 7 bases and J lost 5 bases. CDR3 DNA sequence: TGCGCCAGCAACCGACAGGGGCAGAATGAAAAACTGTTTTTT. This encodes CASNRQGQNEKLFF.

The V and J genes are TRBV4-3 and TRBJ2-2; D is uncertain. V was trimmed by 4 bases and J by 2 bases, leaving 8 bases between them. The CDR3 spans 14 residues. The germline V gene has CDR1 LGHNA and CDR2 YSLEER. DNA for the CDR3: TGCGCCAGCAGCCTAGACCAAAACACCGGGGAGCTGTTTTTT. Amino acid sequence: CASSLDQNTGELFF.

The chain carries TRBV10-3 and TRBJ2-1; D ambiguous. The V gene's germline CDR1 is ENHRY and CDR2 SYGVKD. Between the trimmed V and J ends, which lost 2 bases and 6 bases, there was a span of 8 bases. CDR3 length equals 13 residues. CDR3: CAISEAGSNEQFF. CDR3 in DNA: TGTGCCATCAGTGAGGCAGGTAGCAATGAGCAGTTCTTC.

The gene calls are TRBV15 and TRBJ2-1; TRBD1 might be the D (5 bases). Trimming cost V 4 bases and J 1 base, with 5 bases left between them. The CDR3 is 13 residues long. Germline V lookup: CDR1 LNHNV, CDR2 YYDKDF (reference sequence). The CDR3 nucleotides are TGTGCCACCAGCAAGGGGTCCTACAATGAGCAGTTCTTC. Its protein product is CATSKGSYNEQFF. The full variable domain, rest sourced from reference TRBV15 and TRBJ2-1, is DAMVIQNPRYQVTQFGKPVTLSCSQTLNHNVMYWYQQKSSQAPKLLFHYYDKDFNNEADTPDNFQSRRPNTSFCFLDIRSPGLGDTAMYLCATSKGSYNEQFFGPGTRLTVL.

This clone was seen once. An end of the junction differs from the germline gene, which may be a read error. The rearrangement links TRBV5-1 to TRBJ1-1; D call uncertain. This CDR3 contains 17 residues. Germline CDR1 is SGHRS and CDR2 is YFSETQ. The CDR3, as DNA: TGTGCCAGCAGCCCCAACGCCGGGGATTTCTTGAACACTGAAGCTTTCTTT. This codes for CASSPNAGDFLNTEAFF.

The CDR3 DNA reads TGTGCCAGCAGGTCCCCCGCCGAGGAGTTCTTC. Its translation is CASRSPAEEFF. The rearrangement joins TRBV7-3 to TRBJ2-1; unclear D gene. Trimming stripped 6 bases from V and 14 bases from J, with 14 bases between. Germline loops: CDR1 SGHTA, CDR2 FQGTGA. CDR3 length: 11 residues.

J is TRBJ1-2 and V is TRBV4-1; perhaps TRBD1 as D (5 bases). The CDR3 length is 14 residues. Trimming left V 0 bases short and J 4 bases short, with 9 bases between. Germline lookup yields CDR1 MGHRA and CDR2 YSYEKL. This chain's CDR3 is CASSQDWGGYGYTF. The CDR3 DNA reads TGCGCCAGCAGCCAAGATTGGGGCGGCTATGGCTACACCTTC.

This clone was observed once. The rearrangement joins TRBV5-6 to TRBJ1-6; D is ambiguous. The CDR3 is made up of 14 amino acids. The germline V and J ends were trimmed by 0 bases and 7 bases, with 8 bases remaining between them. The germline gives CDR1 SGHDT, CDR2 YYEEEE. The chain's CDR3 is CASSLGFGNSPLHF. The CDR3, as DNA: TGTGCCAGCAGCTTGGGGTTCGGGAATTCACCCCTCCACTTT.

The V and J genes are TRBV29-1 and TRBJ1-2; possible D gene TRBD1, 6 bases. This CDR3 has 13 residues. Looked up from germline, CDR1 is SQVTM and CDR2 is ANQGSEA. Trimming left V 6 bases short and J 4 bases short, with 15 bases between. DNA for the CDR3: TGCAGCGTCGGACAGAGGGTAGGCTATGGCTACACCTTC. Protein: CSVGQRVGYGYTF.